This T cell receptor beta chain was sequenced in a study of T cell responses to AZD1222 COVID-19 vaccine. Points from the study as a whole: Repertoire sampling happened only post peak T cell response. Donors were largely white British and mainly female; clonal diversity was possibly underestimated.

Of note for this clone: Antigen unknown.

Data came from immunoSEQ multiplex PCR; TCRdb stores just in-frame clones and leaves some out. The sample contains 150,000 to 200,000 clones, about 92% of which appear only once. The V and J ends lost 3 bases and 2 bases, in that order; junction bases with no gene match: 9. The CDR3 runs 16 residues. The germline CDR1 and CDR2 sequences are SGDLS and YYNGEE. The specimen was peripheral blood, collected on day 0 of AZD1222 vaccination. This receptor was taken from an adult in good health. The chain employs TRBV9 and TRBJ2-3, with 7 positions matching TRBD2. The CDR3 loop reads CASSGASGMATDTQYF. The CDR3 DNA is TGTGCCAGCAGCGGGGCTAGCGGAATGGCCACAGATACGCAGTATTTT.